This TCR beta chain was recovered during a study of T cells in Graves' hyperthyroidism and ophthalmopathy. Amplified regions were TCR beta CDR3 sequences from RNA transcripts. TCR CDR3 underwent first-round RT-PCR with the HTBI primer set. One entry per CDR3 protein, called by TCRdb with MiXCR from the multiplex PCR reads. Among about 500,000 distinct CDR3 sequences listed, 15% to 20% were seen once. This clonotype showed up many times. The sequenced material came from blood. The sequence derives from a woman aged 25 to 45 with Graves' ophthalmopathy.

CDR3 in DNA: TGTGCCAGCAAGGATCCGTCGGGGGACAAAACCTACGAGCAGTACTTC. It encodes CASKDPSGDKTYEQYF. V and J are TRBV6-2 or TRBV6-3 and TRBJ2-7; perhaps D is TRBD1 or TRBD2 (6 bases each). Germline values: CDR1 MNHEY, CDR2 SVGEGT. Trimming pared 7 bases from V and 2 bases from J, leaving 21 bases between. The CDR3 runs 16 residues.